These 16 T cell receptor beta chains share one sample of origin, sequenced in a study of sequential checkpoint blockade in melanoma. The assay was immunoSEQ multiplex PCR, and TCRdb's table has in-frame clones only and misses some. Among approximately 6,000 clones listed, 53% were seen once. Described treatment: randomized to nivolumab then ipilimumab (arm A) or the reverse (arm B). Sequencing was performed on CD8+ T cells sorted from blood (inferred from file names), taken from a patient given nivolumab and ipilimumab in sequence. Receptors originate from a human donor with melanoma.

This chain links TRBV6-6 with TRBJ1-2; 7 bases line up with TRBD1. V trimming: 2 bases; J trimming: 5 bases; junction bases outside the gene matches: 5. The CDR3 length is 14 residues. CDR1 is MNHNY and CDR2 is SVGAGI in the germline V gene (reference sequence). CDR3 DNA: TGTGCCAGCAGTTACGGGACAGCTATTTATGGCTACACCTTC. It translates to CASSYGTAIYGYTF.

V gene TRBV7-9 combines with J gene TRBJ2-6, with D possibly being TRBD2 (5 bases). Trimming stripped 3 bases from V and 1 base from J, with 7 bases between. CDR3 length equals 15 residues. Germline V lookup: CDR1 SEHNR, CDR2 FQNEAQ (reference sequence). The CDR3 DNA sequence: TGTGCCAGCAGCTTCGAGGGTTCTGGGGCCAACGTCCTGACTTTC. Its protein is CASSFEGSGANVLTF.

V usage is TRBV6-6 and J usage is TRBJ2-7; D unclear. The CDR3 consists of 11 residues. CDR1 and CDR2 (germline): MNHNY, SVGAGI (reference sequence). V was shortened by 4 bases and J by 3 bases, with 4 bases between the two germline ends. CDR3 residues: CASSFSYEQYF. The DNA for the CDR3 is TGTGCCAGCAGTTTCAGCTACGAGCAGTACTTC.

The chain joins TRBV11-2 to TRBJ2-3; TRBD1 matches at 7 bases. Germline CDR1 and CDR2: SGHAT and FQNNGV. There are 15 residues in the CDR3. Trimming at V came to 1 base and at J to 3 bases, leaving 4 bases not matched to a gene. The CDR3 coding sequence is TGTGCCAGCAGCTTAGGGGTCAGGGGGACAGATACGCAGTATTTT. Translation gives CASSLGVRGTDTQYF. Complete variable domain (other parts from reference TRBV11-2 and TRBJ2-3): EAGVAQSPRYKIIEKRQSVAFWCNPISGHATLYWYQQILGQGPKLLIQFQNNGVVDDSQLPKDRFSAERLKGVDSTLKIQPAKLEDSAVYLCASSLGVRGTDTQYFGPGTRLTVL.

This clone has a handful of counts. The rearrangement links TRBV9 to TRBJ2-3; 7 positions match TRBD1. The CDR3 length is 16 residues. V shed 0 bases, J shed 3 bases, and the junction held 7 bases outside the gene matches. CDR1 is SGDLS and CDR2 is YYNGEE in the germline V gene. This CDR3 reads CASSVVVGGRTDTQYF. The CDR3 bases are TGTGCCAGCAGCGTAGTAGTAGGGGGCAGAACAGATACGCAGTATTTT.

In the case of this clone: Its ends do not fully match the called genes, so a read error is possible. The chain has TRBV15 and TRBJ1-1; a possible D gene is TRBD1 (5 bases). Looked up from germline, CDR1 is LNHNV and CDR2 is YYDKDF (reference sequence). CDR3 length: 15 amino acids. The CDR3: CTTSRDRGGVTEAFF. CDR3 in DNA: TGTACCACCAGCAGAGATCGGGGGGGGGTCACTGAAGCTTTCTTT.

This clone came up a few times. The rearrangement uses TRBV5-4 and TRBJ1-1; D remains unclear. This CDR3 contains 14 residues. Germline CDR1 reads SGHNT; CDR2 reads YYREEE (reference sequence). V was clipped by 0 bases and J by 1 base, with 7 bases between them. This CDR3 reads CASSLEARNTEAFF. CDR3 coding DNA: TGTGCCAGCAGCTTGGAGGCTAGGAACACTGAAGCTTTCTTT.

The chain is built from TRBV7-6 and TRBJ2-1, with a weak D call TRBD2 (6 bases). The CDR3 has 17 residues. Deletions cut 4 bases from V and 1 base from J, with 17 bases between. Per germline, CDR1 SGHVS and CDR2 FNYEAQ. The CDR3 region has the DNA TGTGCCAGCAGCTCGCCCCAGGAGGGCCCATCCTACAATGAGCAGTTCTTC. Amino acid sequence: CASSSPQEGPSYNEQFF.

V and J are TRBV7-3 and TRBJ2-1, with TRBD2 matching 8 bases. The length of the CDR3 is 13 residues. Trimming took 4 bases from V and 10 from J; bases not matched to a gene: 6. CDR1 is SGHTA, CDR2 FQGTGA, per germline. The CDR3 DNA is TGTGCCAGCAGCTCGGGGGGGGCGTCAGAGCAGTTCTTC. Amino acid sequence: CASSSGGASEQFF.

This clone was found a few times. V gene TRBV6-9 combines with J gene TRBJ2-1, with D perhaps TRBD2 (6 bases). This CDR3 region has 16 residues. The germline V gene encodes CDR1 MNHGY and CDR2 SVAAGI. Trimming stripped 3 bases from V and 1 base from J, with 13 bases between. CDR3 amino acids: CASSYSGGSSYNEQFF. The CDR3 DNA sequence: TGTGCCAGCAGTTACTCCGGGGGTTCATCCTACAATGAGCAGTTCTTC.

The gene calls are TRBV29-1 and TRBJ2-7; 9 bases are a match to TRBD1. The CDR3 covers 14 residues. From germline, CDR1 is SQVTM and CDR2 ANQGSEA. V dropped 4 bases and J dropped 1; count of bases not matched to a gene: 5. The CDR3 nucleotides read TGCAGCGTTGGGGGGACAGGGCTATCCTACGAGCAGTACTTC. It translates to CSVGGTGLSYEQYF.

The CDR3 reads CASSTTLAGGINEQFF. The CDR3 coding sequence is TGTGCCAGCAGCACTACTTTAGCGGGGGGTATCAATGAGCAGTTCTTC. The chain recombines TRBV5-5 with TRBJ2-1; 10 bases fit TRBD2. V dropped 4 bases and J dropped 6; count of bases not matched to a gene: 10. The germline V gene encodes CDR1 SGHKS and CDR2 YYEKEE (reference sequence). The CDR3 sequence is 16 residues long.

This chain connects TRBV28 to TRBJ1-2, with D perhaps TRBD1 (5 bases). Trimming shortened V by 3 bases and J by 0 bases, and 11 bases separated the two germline ends. This CDR3 is built from 15 residues. CDR1 is MDHEN, CDR2 SYDVKM, per germline. The CDR3 DNA follows: TGTGCCAGCAGTTTTGGTTGGGGCTCTAACTATGGCTACACCTTC. Translating gives CASSFGWGSNYGYTF.

This chain connects TRBV5-1 to TRBJ2-7; no firm D call. V shed 0 bases and J shed 5 bases, with 12 bases lying between them. Germline CDR1 and CDR2: SGHRS and YFSETQ. The CDR3 is 14 amino acids. The CDR3 coding sequence is TGCGCCAGCAGCTTGGTGGGTCAGGCCGACGAGCAGTACTTC. Translation gives CASSLVGQADEQYF.

The J gene is TRBJ2-3, the V gene TRBV6-4, with TRBD1 identical over 7 bases. The germline V gene has CDR1 MRHNA and CDR2 SNTAGT. This CDR3 has 15 residues. V lost 6 bases, J lost 0 bases, and 6 bases stayed unmatched. The CDR3 region is CASSKGQTSTDTQYF. The CDR3 DNA is TGTGCCAGCAGCAAGGGACAGACTAGCACAGATACGCAGTATTTT.

This clone has just a few counts. The chain recombines TRBV7-3 with TRBJ1-1; D unresolved. The CDR3 sequence is 13 residues long. Germline-derived CDR1 and CDR2 are SGHTA and FQGTGA. Trimming took off 6 bases at V and 5 bases at J, with 13 bases between the two ends. CDR3 residues: CASSLDLETEAFF. CDR3 coding DNA: TGTGCCAGCAGTTTAGACCTAGAGACTGAAGCTTTCTTT.